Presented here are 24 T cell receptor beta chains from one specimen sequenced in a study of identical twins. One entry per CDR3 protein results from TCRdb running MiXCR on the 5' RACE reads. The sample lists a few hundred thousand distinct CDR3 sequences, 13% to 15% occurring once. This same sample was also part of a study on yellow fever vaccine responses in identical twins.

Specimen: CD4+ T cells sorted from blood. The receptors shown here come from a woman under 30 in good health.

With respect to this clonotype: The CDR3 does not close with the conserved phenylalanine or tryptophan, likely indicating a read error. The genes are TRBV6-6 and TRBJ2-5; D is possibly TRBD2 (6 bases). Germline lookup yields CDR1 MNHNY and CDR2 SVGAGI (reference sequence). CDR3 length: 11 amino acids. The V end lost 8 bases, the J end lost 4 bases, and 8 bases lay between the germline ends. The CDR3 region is CASSGGETQYS. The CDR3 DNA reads TGTGCCAGCTCCGGGGGAGAGACCCAGTACTCC.

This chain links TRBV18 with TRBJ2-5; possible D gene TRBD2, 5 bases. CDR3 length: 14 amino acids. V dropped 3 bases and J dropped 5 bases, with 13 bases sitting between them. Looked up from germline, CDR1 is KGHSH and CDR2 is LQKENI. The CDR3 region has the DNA TGTGCCAGCTCACCTCCGCCGGGGTGGGAGACCCAGTACTTC. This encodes CASSPPPGWETQYF. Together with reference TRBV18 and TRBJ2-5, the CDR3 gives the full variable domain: NAGVMQNPRHLVRRRGQEARLRCSPMKGHSHVYWYRQLPEEGLKFMVYLQKENIIDESGMPKERFSAEFPKEGPSILRIQQVVRGDSAAYFCASSPPPGWETQYFGPGTRLLVL.

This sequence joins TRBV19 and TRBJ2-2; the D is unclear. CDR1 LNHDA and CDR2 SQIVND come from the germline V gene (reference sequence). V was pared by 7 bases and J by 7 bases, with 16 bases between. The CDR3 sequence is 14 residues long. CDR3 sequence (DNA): TGTGCCAGTAAGGACCCCAGATCGAACGGGGAGCTGTTTTTT. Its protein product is CASKDPRSNGELFF.

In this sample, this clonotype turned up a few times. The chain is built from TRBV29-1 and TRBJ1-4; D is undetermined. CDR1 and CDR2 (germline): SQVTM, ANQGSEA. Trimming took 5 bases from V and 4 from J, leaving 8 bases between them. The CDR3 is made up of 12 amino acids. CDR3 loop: CSVLFDNEKLFF. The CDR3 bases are TGCAGCGTTTTATTCGATAATGAAAAACTGTTTTTT.

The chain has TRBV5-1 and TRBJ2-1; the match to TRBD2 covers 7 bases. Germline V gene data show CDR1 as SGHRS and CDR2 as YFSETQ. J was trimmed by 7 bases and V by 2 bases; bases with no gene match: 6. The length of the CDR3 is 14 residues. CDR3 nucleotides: TGCGCCAGCAGCTTAGGAGGGAGGGTAAATGAGCAGTTCTTC. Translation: CASSLGGRVNEQFF. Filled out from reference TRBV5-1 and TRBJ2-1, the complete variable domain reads KAGVTQTPRYLIKTRGQQVTLSCSPISGHRSVSWYQQTPGQGLQFLFEYFSETQRNKGNFPGRFSGRQFSNSRSEMNVSTLELGDSALYLCASSLGGRVNEQFFGPGTRLTVL.

The CDR3 loop reads CASRGQGSSPLHF. The CDR3 bases are TGTGCCAGCAGGGGACAGGGAAGTTCACCCCTCCACTTT. J is TRBJ1-6 and V is TRBV2; TRBD1 agrees at 9 bases. Germline CDR1 SNHLY, CDR2 FYNNEI. V was clipped by 6 bases and J by 9 bases; unmatched bases: 3. This CDR3 comprises 13 residues.

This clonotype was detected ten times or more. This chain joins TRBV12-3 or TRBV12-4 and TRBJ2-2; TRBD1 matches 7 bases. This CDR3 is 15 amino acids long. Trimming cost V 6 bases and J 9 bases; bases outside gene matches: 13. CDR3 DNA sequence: TGTGCCAGCAGCCTGACAGGGAAACTGATCTGGGAGCTGTTTTTT. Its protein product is CASSLTGKLIWELFF.

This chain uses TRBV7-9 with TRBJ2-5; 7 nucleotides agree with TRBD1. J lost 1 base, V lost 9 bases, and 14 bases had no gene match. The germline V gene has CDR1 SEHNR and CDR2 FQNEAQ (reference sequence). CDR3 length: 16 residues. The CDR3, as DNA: TGTGCCAGTCAAGGGGGACAGAGATATTTCCAAGAGACCCAGTACTTC. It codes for CASQGGQRYFQETQYF.

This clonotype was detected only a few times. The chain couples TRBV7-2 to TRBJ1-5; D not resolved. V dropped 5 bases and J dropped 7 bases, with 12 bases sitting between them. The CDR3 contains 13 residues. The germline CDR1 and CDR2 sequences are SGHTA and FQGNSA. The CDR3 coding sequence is TGTGCCAGCAGCGAGACACAGAAACAGCCCCAGCATTTT. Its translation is CASSETQKQPQHF.

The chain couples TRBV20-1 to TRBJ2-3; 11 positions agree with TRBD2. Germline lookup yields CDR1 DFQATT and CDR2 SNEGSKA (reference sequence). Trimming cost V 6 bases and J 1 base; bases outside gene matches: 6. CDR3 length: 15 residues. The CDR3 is CSAQLSGGGTDTQYF. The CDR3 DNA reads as TGCAGTGCGCAACTTAGCGGGGGGGGCACAGATACGCAGTATTTT.

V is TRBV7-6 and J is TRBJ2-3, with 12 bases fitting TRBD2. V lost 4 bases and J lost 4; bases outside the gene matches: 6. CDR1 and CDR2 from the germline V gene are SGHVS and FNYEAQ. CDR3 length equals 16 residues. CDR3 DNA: TGTGCCAGCAGCTCGTCTAGCGGGGGGGTAGCAGATACGCAGTATTTT. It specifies CASSSSSGGVADTQYF.

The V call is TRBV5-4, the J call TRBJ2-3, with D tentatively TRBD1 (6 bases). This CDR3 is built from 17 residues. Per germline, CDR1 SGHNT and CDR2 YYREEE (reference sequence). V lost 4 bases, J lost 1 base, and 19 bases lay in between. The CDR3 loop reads CASSRSMGAKGTDTQYF. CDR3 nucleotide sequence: TGTGCCAGCAGCCGTAGTATGGGGGCGAAGGGCACAGATACGCAGTATTTT.

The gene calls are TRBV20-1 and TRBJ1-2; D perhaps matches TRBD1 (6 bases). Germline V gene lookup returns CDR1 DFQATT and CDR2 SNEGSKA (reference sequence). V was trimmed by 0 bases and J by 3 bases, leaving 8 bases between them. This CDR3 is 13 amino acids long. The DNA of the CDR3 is TGCAGTGCTAGAGATCACAGGGACTATGGCTACACCTTC. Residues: CSARDHRDYGYTF.

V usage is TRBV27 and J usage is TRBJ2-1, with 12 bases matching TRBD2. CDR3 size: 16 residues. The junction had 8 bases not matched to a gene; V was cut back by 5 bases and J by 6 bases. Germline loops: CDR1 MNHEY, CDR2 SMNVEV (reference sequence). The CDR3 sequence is CASSGSELAGGNEQFF. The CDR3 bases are TGTGCCAGCAGTGGATCCGAACTAGCGGGGGGCAATGAGCAGTTCTTC.

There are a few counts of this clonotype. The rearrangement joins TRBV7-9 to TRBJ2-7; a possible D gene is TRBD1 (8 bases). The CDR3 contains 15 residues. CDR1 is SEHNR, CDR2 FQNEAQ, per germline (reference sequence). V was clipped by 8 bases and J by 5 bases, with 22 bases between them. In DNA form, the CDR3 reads TGTGCCAGCTGCCTACAGGGGGGAAGCGGGAACGAGCAGTACTTC. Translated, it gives CASCLQGGSGNEQYF.

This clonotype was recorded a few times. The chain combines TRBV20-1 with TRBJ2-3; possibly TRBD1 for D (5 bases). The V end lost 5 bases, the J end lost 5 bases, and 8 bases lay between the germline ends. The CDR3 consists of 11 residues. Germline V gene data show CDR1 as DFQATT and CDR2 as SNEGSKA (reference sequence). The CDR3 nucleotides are TGCAGTGCTCAGGGCAAAGATACGCAGTATTTT. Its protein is CSAQGKDTQYF.

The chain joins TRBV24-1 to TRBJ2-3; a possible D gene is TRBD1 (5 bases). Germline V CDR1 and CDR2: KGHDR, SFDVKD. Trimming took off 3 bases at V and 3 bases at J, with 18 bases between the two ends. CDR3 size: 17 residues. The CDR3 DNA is TGTGCCACCAGTGATCTCCACCCAGGGATCGGTACAGATACGCAGTATTTT. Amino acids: CATSDLHPGIGTDTQYF.

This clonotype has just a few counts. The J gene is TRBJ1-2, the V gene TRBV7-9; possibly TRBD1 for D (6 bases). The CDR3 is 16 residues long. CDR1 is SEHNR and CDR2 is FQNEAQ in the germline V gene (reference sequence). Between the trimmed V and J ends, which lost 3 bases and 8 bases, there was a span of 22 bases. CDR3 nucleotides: TGTGCCAGCAGCTTCGCGGTAGGACAGAGCTTTAGGGGCTACACCTTC. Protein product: CASSFAVGQSFRGYTF.

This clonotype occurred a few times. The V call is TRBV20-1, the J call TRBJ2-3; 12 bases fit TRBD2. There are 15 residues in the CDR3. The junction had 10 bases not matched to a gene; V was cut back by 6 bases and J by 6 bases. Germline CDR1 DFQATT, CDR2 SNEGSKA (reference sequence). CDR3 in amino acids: CSAEGLAGFGDTQYF. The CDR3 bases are TGCAGTGCAGAAGGACTAGCGGGATTTGGTGATACGCAGTATTTT.

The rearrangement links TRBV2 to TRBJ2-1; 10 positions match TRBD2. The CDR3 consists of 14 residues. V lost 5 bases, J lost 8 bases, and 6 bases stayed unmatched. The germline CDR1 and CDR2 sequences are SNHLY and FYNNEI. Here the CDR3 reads CASSPSGSMYEQFF. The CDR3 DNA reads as TGTGCCAGCAGTCCTAGCGGGAGTATGTATGAGCAGTTCTTC.

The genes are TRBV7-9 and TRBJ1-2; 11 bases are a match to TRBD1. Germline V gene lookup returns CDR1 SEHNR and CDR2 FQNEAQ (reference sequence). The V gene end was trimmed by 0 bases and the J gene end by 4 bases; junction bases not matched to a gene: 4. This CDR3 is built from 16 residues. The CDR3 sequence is CASSLAGQGAVYGYTF. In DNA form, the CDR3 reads TGTGCCAGCAGCTTAGCCGGACAGGGGGCCGTCTATGGCTACACCTTC.

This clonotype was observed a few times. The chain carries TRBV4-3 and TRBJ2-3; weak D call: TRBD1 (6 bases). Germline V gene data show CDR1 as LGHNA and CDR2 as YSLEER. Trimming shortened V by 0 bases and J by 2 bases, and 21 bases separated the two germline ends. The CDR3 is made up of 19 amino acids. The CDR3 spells CASSQDNPNAGTLTDTQYF. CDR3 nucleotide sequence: TGCGCCAGCAGCCAAGATAATCCTAATGCAGGGACACTCACAGATACGCAGTATTTT.

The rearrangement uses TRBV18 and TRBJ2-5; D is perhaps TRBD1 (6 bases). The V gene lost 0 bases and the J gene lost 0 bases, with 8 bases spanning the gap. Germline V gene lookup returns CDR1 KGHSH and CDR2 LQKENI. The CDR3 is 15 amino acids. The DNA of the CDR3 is TGTGCCAGCTCACCACCGGGACACAACCAAGAGACCCAGTACTTC. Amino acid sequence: CASSPPGHNQETQYF.

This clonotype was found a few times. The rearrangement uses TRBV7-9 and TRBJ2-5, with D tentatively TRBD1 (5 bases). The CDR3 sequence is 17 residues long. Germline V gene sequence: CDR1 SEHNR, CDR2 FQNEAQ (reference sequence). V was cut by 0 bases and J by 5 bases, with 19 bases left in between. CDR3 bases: TGTGCCAGCAGCTTAGCGTGGCGAGCAGGGTTGGGGGAGACCCAGTACTTC. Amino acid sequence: CASSLAWRAGLGETQYF.